This entry is about one T cell receptor (beta chain). The data belong to a study of blood T cells in healthy people across ages. The CDR3 spans 14 residues. V was shortened by 2 bases and J by 7 bases, with 12 bases between the two germline ends. The germline CDR1 and CDR2 sequences are MNHNY and SVGAGI (reference sequence). Using a J-beta primer mix together with a sample-barcoded 5' primer, a second PCR was run for roughly 7 to 12 cycles. In TCRdb, the 5' RACE reads were re-called with MiXCR into one record per CDR3 protein. Here the sample spans 1.5 million to 2 million distinct CDR3 sequences, about 28% being singletons.

The sequence derives from a woman in her 30s in good health. The chain recombines TRBV6-6 with TRBJ2-1; D is possibly TRBD1 or TRBD2 (5 bases each). Input material: blood. CDR3 bases: TGTGCCAGCAGTTACGCCCAAGAGGGGAATGAGCAGTTCTTC. This gives the protein CASSYAQEGNEQFF.